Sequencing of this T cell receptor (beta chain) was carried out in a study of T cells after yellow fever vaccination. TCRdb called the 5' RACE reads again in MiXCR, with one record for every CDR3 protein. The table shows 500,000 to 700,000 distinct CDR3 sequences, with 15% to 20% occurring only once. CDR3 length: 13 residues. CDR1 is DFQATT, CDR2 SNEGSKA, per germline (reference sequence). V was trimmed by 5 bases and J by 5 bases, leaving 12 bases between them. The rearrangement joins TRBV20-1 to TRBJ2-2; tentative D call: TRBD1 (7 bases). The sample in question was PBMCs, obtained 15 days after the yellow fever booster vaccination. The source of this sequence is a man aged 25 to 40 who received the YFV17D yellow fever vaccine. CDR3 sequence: CSAVRGVTGELFF. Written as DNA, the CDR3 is TGCAGTGCTGTCAGGGGGGTGACCGGGGAGCTGTTTTTT.